Below, one TCR beta chain is given with its context. Its antigen is unknown. This sample includes further DNA sequences coding for the same CDR3. This sample is drawn from a study of cytomegalovirus exposure and HLA in healthy donors. Study-wide results and caveats: Later on, an analysis showed TCR association rates differing by HLA locus, with DRB1 the most and HLA-C the fewest.

The primer mix had 60 Vbeta and 13 Jbeta primers. Assay: immunoSEQ multiplex PCR; the TCRdb copy retains only in-frame clones and omits some. This table lists around 120,000 clones. V lost 0 bases, J lost 5 bases, and 8 bases lay in between. The V gene's germline CDR1 is SGDLS and CDR2 YYNGEE. The CDR3 sequence is 13 residues long. The specimen sequenced was PBMCs. The chain recombines TRBV9 with TRBJ1-2; D possibly corresponds to TRBD1 (6 bases). The sequence came from a man between 50 and 59 years old in good health and CMV-seronegative. The CDR3 sequence: CASSVGQDYGYTF. The CDR3 DNA reads as TGTGCCAGCAGCGTAGGACAGGATTATGGCTACACCTTC.